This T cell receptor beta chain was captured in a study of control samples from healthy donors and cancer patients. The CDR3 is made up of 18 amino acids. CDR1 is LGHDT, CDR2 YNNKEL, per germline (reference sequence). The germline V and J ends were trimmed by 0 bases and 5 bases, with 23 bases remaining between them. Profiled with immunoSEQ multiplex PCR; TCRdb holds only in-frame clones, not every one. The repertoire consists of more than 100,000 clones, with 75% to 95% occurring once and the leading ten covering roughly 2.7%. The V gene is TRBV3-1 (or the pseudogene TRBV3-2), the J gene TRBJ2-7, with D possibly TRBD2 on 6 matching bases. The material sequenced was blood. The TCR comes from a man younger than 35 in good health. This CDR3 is CASSQDREPRGRNHEQYV. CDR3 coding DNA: TGTGCCAGCAGCCAAGATCGGGAGCCAAGGGGCCGGAACCACGAGCAGTACGTC.